Listed below are T cell receptor beta chains from one sample, sequenced in a study of cytomegalovirus exposure and HLA in healthy donors. Sequencing used immunoSEQ multiplex PCR; TCRdb keeps in-frame clones, though not all of them. This sample has approximately 110,000 clones; more than 60% occur once, and the top ten carry around 3.9%. The specimen was PBMCs. Receptors were obtained from a woman aged 35 to 49 in good health and CMV-seronegative. Both conserved end residues are part of each CDR3. The D gene is left open where the match is weak. Where a row states a size, it is once, few, many or the class of an expanded clone; other rows omit it.

d_call,j_call,cdr3_length,clone_size,v_call,cdr3_nt,cdr3_aa
.,TRBJ1-1,15,.,TRBV25-1,TGTGCCAGCAGTGAATTTAAGGGAGCGGGCCCTAGAGCTTTCTTT,CASSEFKGAGPRAFF
.,TRBJ2-3,14,.,TRBV9,TGTGCCAGCAGCGTGGACAGTTCCTTTGATACGCAGTATTTT,CASSVDSSFDTQYF
.,TRBJ1-1,13,.,TRBV27,TGTGCCAGCAGTTTAAACCGGGAGTCTGAAGCTTTCTTT,CASSLNRESEAFF
TRBD2,TRBJ2-7,16,.,TRBV30,TGTGCCTGGAGCCGAACTAGCGGGAGTCTGACCTACGAGCAGTACTTC,CAWSRTSGSLTYEQYF
TRBD1,TRBJ1-5,13,once,TRBV7-8,TGTGCCAGCAGCTTGACAGGGCGGCAGCCCCAGCATTTT,CASSLTGRQPQHF
.,TRBJ1-1,16,.,TRBV29-1,TGCTTTCGGGACGCGGGGGGGAGGTTTGATTACACTGAAGCTTTCTTT,CFRDAGGRFDYTEAFF
TRBD2,TRBJ2-5,14,.,TRBV6-1,TGTGCCAGCAGTGCCACTAGCGACCAAGAGACCCAGTACTTC,CASSATSDQETQYF
.,TRBJ1-5,14,.,TRBV6-5,TGTGCCAGCAGGGGCTGGGGGGACAATCAGCCCCAGCATTTT,CASRGWGDNQPQHF
TRBD2,TRBJ2-1,14,.,TRBV6-5,TGTGCCAGCAGCCTAGCGGGGGTAAACAATGAGCAGTTCTTC,CASSLAGVNNEQFF
TRBD1,TRBJ1-1,15,.,TRBV19,TGTGCCAGTAGAAGAAGGGGGCTCATGAACACTGAAGCTTTCTTT,CASRRRGLMNTEAFF
TRBD1,TRBJ2-2,15,once,TRBV19,TGTGCCAGTAGTCCGGGACAGGGGGTGGGCGGGGAGCTGTTTTTT,CASSPGQGVGGELFF
.,TRBJ1-1,15,.,TRBV5-1,TGCGCCAGCAGCTTGGTACTTCGAGGGTCCACTGAAGCTTTCTTT,CASSLVLRGSTEAFF
.,TRBJ1-2,15,.,TRBV7-9,TGTGCCAGCAGCTTAGCGCTGCGGGGCGCAGATGGCTACACCTTC,CASSLALRGADGYTF
TRBD2,TRBJ2-7,16,.,TRBV7-6,TGTGCCAGCAGCTTAGCTAGCGGGGGCACCCGGGGCGAGCAGTACTTC,CASSLASGGTRGEQYF
.,TRBJ1-2,15,.,TRBV9,TGTGCCAGCACCGAAGACTTCACACAGGGAAATGGCTACACCTTC,CASTEDFTQGNGYTF
.,TRBJ1-1,14,once,TRBV7-9,TGTGCCAGCAGCTTAAACAGCATGAACACTGAAGCTTTCTTT,CASSLNSMNTEAFF
TRBD1,TRBJ1-1,14,.,TRBV27,TGTGCCAGCAGGGACAGGGCGGGGAACACTGAAGCTTTCTTT,CASRDRAGNTEAFF
.,TRBJ1-1,12,.,TRBV29-1,TGCAGCGTTGAGTCAGGTGACCCTGAAGCTTTCTTT,CSVESGDPEAFF
TRBD2,TRBJ2-1,15,.,TRBV5-4,TGTGCCAGCAGCTTAGGTAGCGGGGCTTACAATGAGCAGTTCTTC,CASSLGSGAYNEQFF
.,TRBJ2-7,14,.,TRBV7-8,TGTGCCAGCAGCTTCCGGACAGAGTCTTACGAGCAGTACTTC,CASSFRTESYEQYF
TRBD1,TRBJ2-7,16,.,TRBV28,TGTGCCAGCAGTTTGGCACTGACAGGGGGACCAGAGGAGCAGTACTTC,CASSLALTGGPEEQYF
TRBD1,TRBJ2-7,15,.,TRBV7-9,TGTGCCAGCAGCTCTCGGGACAGGGCGCGGTACGAGCAGTACTTC,CASSSRDRARYEQYF
TRBD1,TRBJ1-2,16,.,TRBV7-2,TGTGCCAGCAGCTTAGTCGCGCAGGGGGATAACTATGGCTACACCTTC,CASSLVAQGDNYGYTF
.,TRBJ1-1,8,few,TRBV20-1,TGCAGTACCAGGACACCTTTCTTT,CSTRTPFF
.,TRBJ1-2,15,.,TRBV11-2,TGTGCCAGCAGCTTACTCTCGACAGGACACTATGGCTACACCTTC,CASSLLSTGHYGYTF
.,TRBJ2-7,15,.,TRBV7-2,TGTGCCAGCAGCTTAGCGCAGGGGCCAGCCTACGAGCAGTACTTC,CASSLAQGPAYEQYF
TRBD1,TRBJ1-6,14,.,TRBV5-4,TGTGCCAGCAGCTTGGCCGGGGACAGATCACCCCTCCACTTT,CASSLAGDRSPLHF
.,TRBJ1-5,15,.,TRBV5-1,TGCGCCAGCAGCTCGAGCGGGGACAGCAATCAGCCCCAGCATTTT,CASSSSGDSNQPQHF